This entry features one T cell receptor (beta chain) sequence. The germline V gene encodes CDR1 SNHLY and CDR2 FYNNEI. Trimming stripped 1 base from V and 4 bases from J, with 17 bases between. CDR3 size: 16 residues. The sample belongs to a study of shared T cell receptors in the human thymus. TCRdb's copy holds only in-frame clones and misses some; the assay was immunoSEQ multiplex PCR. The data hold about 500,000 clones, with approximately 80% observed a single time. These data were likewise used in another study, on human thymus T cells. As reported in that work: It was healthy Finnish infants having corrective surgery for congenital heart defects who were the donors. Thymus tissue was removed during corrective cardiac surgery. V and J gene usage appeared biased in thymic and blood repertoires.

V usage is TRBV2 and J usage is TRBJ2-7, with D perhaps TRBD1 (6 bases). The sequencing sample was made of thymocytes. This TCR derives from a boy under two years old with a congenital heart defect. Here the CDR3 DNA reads TGTGCCAGCAGTGAAGGGAAACAGGGAAGAGGGTACGAGCAGTACTTC. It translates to CASSEGKQGRGYEQYF.